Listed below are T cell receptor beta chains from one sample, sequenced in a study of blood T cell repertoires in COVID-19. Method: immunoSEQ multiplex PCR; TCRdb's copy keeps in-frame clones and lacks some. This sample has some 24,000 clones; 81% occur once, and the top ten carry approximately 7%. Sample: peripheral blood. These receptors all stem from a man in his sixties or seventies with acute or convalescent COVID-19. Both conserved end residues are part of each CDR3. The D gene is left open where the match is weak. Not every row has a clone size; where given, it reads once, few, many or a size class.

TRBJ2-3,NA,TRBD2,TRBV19,TGTGCCAGTAGGGGGGGGATTAAGACAGATACGCAGTATTTT,CASRGGIKTDTQYF
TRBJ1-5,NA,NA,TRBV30,TGTGCCTGGAGTAAACGGGGGGGCAATCAGCCCCAGCATTTT,CAWSKRGGNQPQHF
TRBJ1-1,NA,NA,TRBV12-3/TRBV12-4,TGTGCCAGCAGTTTGGGGGGGAACACTGAAGCTTTCTTT,CASSLGGNTEAFF
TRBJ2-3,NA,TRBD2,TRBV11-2,TGTGCCAGCAGACAAACACGGGGGGGGAGCACAGATACGCAGTATTTT,CASRQTRGGSTDTQYF
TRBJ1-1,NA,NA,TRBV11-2,TGTGCCAGCAGCTTAGAAGGGGGAAGGGCTGAAGCTTTCTTT,CASSLEGGRAEAFF
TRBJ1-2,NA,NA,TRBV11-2,TGTGCCAGCAGCCCTCTAATCAATCAGGGATTCTATGGCTACACCTTC,CASSPLINQGFYGYTF
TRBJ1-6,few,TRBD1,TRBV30,TGTGCCTGTACGACAGGGAATAATTCACCCCTCCACTTT,CACTTGNNSPLHF
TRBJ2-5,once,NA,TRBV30,TGTGCCTGGAGTGCTGAAGAGACCCAGTACTTC,CAWSAEETQYF
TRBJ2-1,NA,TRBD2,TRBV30,TGTGCCTGGAGTATAGCGGGGGGGCCCTCCTACAATGAGCAGTTCTTC,CAWSIAGGPSYNEQFF
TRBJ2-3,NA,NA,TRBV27,TGTGCCAGCAGTTTCGGGCAGGGGAGAGGGAGCACAGATACGCAGTATTTT,CASSFGQGRGSTDTQYF
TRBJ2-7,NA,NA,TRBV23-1,TGCGCCAGCAGTCCATTAAGGGGTCCCTACGAGCAGTACTTC,CASSPLRGPYEQYF
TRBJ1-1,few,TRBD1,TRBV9,TGTGCCAGCAGCACGGGACAGGGTTGGACTGAAGCTTTCTTT,CASSTGQGWTEAFF
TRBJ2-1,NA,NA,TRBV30,TGTGCCTGGAGTGAAGACAAAAATGAGCAGTTCTTC,CAWSEDKNEQFF
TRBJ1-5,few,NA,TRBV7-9,TGTGCCAGCAGCTTCGGCCTAGATCAGCCCCAGCATTTT,CASSFGLDQPQHF
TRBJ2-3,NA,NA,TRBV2,TGTGCCAGCAGGGAGGAGGCAGATACGCAGTATTTT,CASREEADTQYF
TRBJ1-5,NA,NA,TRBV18,TGTGCCAGCTCACCAGTGGCAGGGAGGGGCCATTCCCAGCATTTT,CASSPVAGRGHSQHF
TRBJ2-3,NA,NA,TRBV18,TGTGCCAGCTCACCACCCACTAGGGACAAGCATGGTACGCAGTATTTT,CASSPPTRDKHGTQYF
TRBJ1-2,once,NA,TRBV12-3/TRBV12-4,TGTGCCAGCAGCTTAGGGGACATCGGTGGCTACACCTTC,CASSLGDIGGYTF
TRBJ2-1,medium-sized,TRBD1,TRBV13,TGTGCCAGCAGCTCCGGGACAGAGGGCGGCGATGAGCAGTTCTTC,CASSSGTEGGDEQFF
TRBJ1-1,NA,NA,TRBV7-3,TGTGCCAGCAGCCCCGGCAGGTCCACTGAAGCTTTCTTT,CASSPGRSTEAFF
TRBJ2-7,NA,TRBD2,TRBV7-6,TGTGCCAGCAGCCCTAGCGGGGGGGCGAACGAGCAGTACTTC,CASSPSGGANEQYF
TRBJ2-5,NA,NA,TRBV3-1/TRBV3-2,TGTGCCAGCAGCCAAGATTTACGGACAGAGTACAAAGAGACCCAGTACTTC,CASSQDLRTEYKETQYF
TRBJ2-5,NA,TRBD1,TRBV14,TGTGCCAGCAGCCAGCTAACAGGGGAAGTCCAAGAGACCCAGTACTTC,CASSQLTGEVQETQYF
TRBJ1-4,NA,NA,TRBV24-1,TGTGCCACCAGTGATCCCAGGCGAGGGAATGAAAAACTGTTTTTT,CATSDPRRGNEKLFF
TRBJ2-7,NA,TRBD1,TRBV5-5,TGTGCCAGCAGCCGAGACGGACAGGGGAACTACGAGCAGTACTTC,CASSRDGQGNYEQYF
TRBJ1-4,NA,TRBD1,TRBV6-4,TGTGCCAGCAGTGACTCTTATAGGGACAGGAATCTTTCAACTAATGAAAAACTGTTTTTT,CASSDSYRDRNLSTNEKLFF
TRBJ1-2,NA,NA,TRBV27,TGTGCCAGCAGTTTATTCCAGGGTGTCAATGGCTACACCTTC,CASSLFQGVNGYTF
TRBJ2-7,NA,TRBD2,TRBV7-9,TGTGCCAGCAGCTTAGCTAGCGGGACCCACGAGCAGTACTTC,CASSLASGTHEQYF
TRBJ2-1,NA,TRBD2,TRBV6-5,TGTGCCAGCACTCCCTCCCTAGCGGTGATCAATGAGCAGTTCTTC,CASTPSLAVINEQFF
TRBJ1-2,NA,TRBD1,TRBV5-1,TGCGCCAGCAGCTTGGGGGACAGGGGGCATTCCTTCTTC,CASSLGDRGHSFF
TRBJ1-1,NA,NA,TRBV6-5,TGTGCCAGCAGTTACTCGACGCAGGGCTACACTGAAGCTTTCTTT,CASSYSTQGYTEAFF
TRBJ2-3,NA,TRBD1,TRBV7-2,TGTGCCAGCAGCGTACAGGGGGCCACGAAGGATACGCAGTATTTT,CASSVQGATKDTQYF
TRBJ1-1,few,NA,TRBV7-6,TGTGCCAGCAGCTTATCTGTGGGGGCCGCTTCGAACACTGAAGCTTTCTTT,CASSLSVGAASNTEAFF
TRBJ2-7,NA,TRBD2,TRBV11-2,TGTGCCAGCTCCCTCCGGGGGGACTACGAGCAGTACTTC,CASSLRGDYEQYF
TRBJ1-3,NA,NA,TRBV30,TGTGCCTGGAGGGTCGGGGGGGCTGGAAACACCATATATTTT,CAWRVGGAGNTIYF